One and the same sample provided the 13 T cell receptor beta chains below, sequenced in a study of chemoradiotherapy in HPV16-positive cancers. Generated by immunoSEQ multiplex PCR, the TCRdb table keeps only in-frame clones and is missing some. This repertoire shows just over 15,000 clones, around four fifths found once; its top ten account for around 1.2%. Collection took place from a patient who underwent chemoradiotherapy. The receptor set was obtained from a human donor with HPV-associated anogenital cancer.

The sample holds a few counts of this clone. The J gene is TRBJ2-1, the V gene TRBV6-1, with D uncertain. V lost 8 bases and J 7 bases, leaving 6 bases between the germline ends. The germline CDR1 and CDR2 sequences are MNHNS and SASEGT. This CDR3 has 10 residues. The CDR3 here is CASVSNEQFF. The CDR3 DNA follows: TGTGCCAGCGTCTCGAATGAGCAGTTCTTC.

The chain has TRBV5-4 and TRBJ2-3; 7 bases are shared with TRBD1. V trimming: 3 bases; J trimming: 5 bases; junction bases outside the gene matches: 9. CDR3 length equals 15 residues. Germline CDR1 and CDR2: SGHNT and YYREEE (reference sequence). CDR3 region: CASSSQTGARDTQYF. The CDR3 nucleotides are TGTGCCAGCAGCTCACAAACAGGGGCGAGAGATACGCAGTATTTT.

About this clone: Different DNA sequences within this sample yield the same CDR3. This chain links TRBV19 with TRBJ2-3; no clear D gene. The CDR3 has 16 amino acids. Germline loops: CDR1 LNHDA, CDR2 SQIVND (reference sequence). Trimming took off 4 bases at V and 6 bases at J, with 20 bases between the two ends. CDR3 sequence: CASSTGSLGLRDTQYF. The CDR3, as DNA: TGTGCCAGTAGTACCGGTTCATTAGGGCTGCGGGATACGCAGTATTTT. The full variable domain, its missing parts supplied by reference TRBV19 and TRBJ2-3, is DGGITQSPKYLFRKEGQNVTLSCEQNLNHDAMYWYRQDPGQGLRLIYYSQIVNDFQKGDIAEGYSVSREKKESFPLTVTSAQKNPTAFYLCASSTGSLGLRDTQYFGPGTRLTVL.

The CDR3 DNA reads as TGTGCCATCAGTGAACCCGGGCAAGAGACCCAGTACTTC. Its translation: CAISEPGQETQYF. This chain uses TRBV10-3 with TRBJ2-5; D is undetermined. Germline CDR1 reads ENHRY; CDR2 reads SYGVKD. This CDR3 contains 13 residues. V shed 3 bases and J shed 2 bases, with 7 bases lying between them.

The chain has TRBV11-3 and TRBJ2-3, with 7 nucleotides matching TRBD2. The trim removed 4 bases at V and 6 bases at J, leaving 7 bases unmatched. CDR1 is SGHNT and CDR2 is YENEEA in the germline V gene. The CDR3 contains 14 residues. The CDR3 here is CASSSAGEGDTQYF. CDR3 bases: TGTGCCAGCAGCTCCGCGGGGGAGGGGGATACGCAGTATTTT.

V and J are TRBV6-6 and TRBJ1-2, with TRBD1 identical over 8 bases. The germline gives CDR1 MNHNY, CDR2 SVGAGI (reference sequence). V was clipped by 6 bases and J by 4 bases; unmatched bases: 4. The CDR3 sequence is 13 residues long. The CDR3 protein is CASSKGQGYGYTF. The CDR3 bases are TGTGCCAGCAGCAAAGGACAGGGCTATGGCTACACCTTC.

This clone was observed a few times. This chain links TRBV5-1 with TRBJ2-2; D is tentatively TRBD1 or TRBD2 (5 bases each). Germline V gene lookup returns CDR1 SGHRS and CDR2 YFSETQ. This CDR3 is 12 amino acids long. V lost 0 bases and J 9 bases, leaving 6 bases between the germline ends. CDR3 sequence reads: CASSLGDRELFF. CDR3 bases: TGCGCCAGCAGCTTGGGGGACCGGGAGCTGTTTTTT.

This CDR3 reads CASSRQGAQGTEAFF. The CDR3 DNA follows: TGTGCCAGCAGTAGACAGGGGGCTCAGGGGACTGAAGCTTTCTTT. V and J are TRBV28 and TRBJ1-1, with 10 bases aligning to TRBD1. This CDR3 spans 15 amino acids. The V and J ends lost 5 bases and 5 bases, in that order; junction bases with no gene match: 8. Germline assignment: CDR1 MDHEN and CDR2 SYDVKM.

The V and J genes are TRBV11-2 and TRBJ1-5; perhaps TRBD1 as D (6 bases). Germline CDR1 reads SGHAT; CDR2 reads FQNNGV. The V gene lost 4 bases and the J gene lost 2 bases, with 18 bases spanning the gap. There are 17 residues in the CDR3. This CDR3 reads CASSSGQLAGGNQPQHF. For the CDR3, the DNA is TGTGCCAGCAGCTCGGGACAACTAGCGGGTGGCAATCAGCCCCAGCATTTT.

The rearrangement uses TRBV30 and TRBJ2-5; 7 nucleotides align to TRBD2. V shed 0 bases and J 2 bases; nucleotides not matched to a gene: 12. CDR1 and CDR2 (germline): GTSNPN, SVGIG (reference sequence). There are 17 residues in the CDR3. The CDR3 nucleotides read TGTGCCTGGAGTGTATCCCGGAGCGGGACGTTTCAAGAGACCCAGTACTTC. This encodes CAWSVSRSGTFQETQYF.

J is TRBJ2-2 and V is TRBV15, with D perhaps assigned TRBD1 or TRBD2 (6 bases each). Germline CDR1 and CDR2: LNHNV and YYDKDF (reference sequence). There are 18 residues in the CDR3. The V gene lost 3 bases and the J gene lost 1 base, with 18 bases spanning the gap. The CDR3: CATSRSRGVGLNTGELFF. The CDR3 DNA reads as TGTGCCACCAGCAGGTCAAGGGGGGTGGGGCTGAACACCGGGGAGCTGTTTTTT.

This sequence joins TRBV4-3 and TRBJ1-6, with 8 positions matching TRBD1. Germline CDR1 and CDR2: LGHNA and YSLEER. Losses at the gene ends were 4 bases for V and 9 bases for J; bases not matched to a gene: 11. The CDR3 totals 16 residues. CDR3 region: CASSLGQGTGSSPLHF. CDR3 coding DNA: TGCGCCAGCAGCCTTGGTCAAGGGACAGGCTCTTCACCCCTCCACTTT.

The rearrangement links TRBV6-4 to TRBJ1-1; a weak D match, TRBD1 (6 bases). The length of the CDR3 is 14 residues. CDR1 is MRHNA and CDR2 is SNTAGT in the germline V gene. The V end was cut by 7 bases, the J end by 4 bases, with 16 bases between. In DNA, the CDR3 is TGTGCCAGCAAGATGGACAGATCAGGCACTGAAGCTTTCTTT. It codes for CASKMDRSGTEAFF.